Detailed here is one TCR beta chain. Its specific antigen is unknown. Base qualities were left out, and no much larger clone turns up one base away. The immunoSEQ Assay, a bias-controlled multiplex PCR, was used to amplify TCRbeta CDR3 regions from genomic DNA. Per the authors' processing: The number of nucleated cells in each sample was estimated by amplification of reference gene primers within the assay. To quantify the absolute abundance of each unique TCRbeta CDR3 rearrangement, sequence reads were collapsed and filtered. For each sample, productive Simpson clonality was calculated by taking the square root of Simpson's diversity index across productive rearrangements. The table comes from immuneACCESS by way of TCRdb, which keeps in-frame sequences with V and J called. Part of the clones is missing from these tables; in studies checked, under half for an unresolved V gene and the rest for unknown reasons. V, J and clone size derive from that table, while D and trimming were established from the DNA sequence. This sample has roughly 220,000 clones in its table, and roughly nine tenths of those were observed once. The ten largest clones capture around 3.2% of the sample.

The sample belongs to a study of blood T cell repertoires in COVID-19 (dated by TCRdb to 2018 to 2021). With regard to the full study: Samples from collaborators originated in the United States, Italy and Spain and spanned both the acute and convalescent phases of COVID-19. The material from the prospective study consisted of cDNA or gDNA derived from T cells, B-cell-depleted T cells, or PBMCs. Deeply sampled blood TCRbeta repertoires from subjects exposed to, actively infected with, or recovered from COVID-19 were included in the dataset. A freely available public database, intended as a resource for researchers studying the immune response to SARS-CoV-2, is where the repertoires were released. The samples were drawn from two sources: the first 160 participants of the ongoing ImmuneRACE study, and 1,200 or so subjects contributed by 6 global collaborators. Sample metadata almost always included a de-identified subject ID, COVID-19 status, age in years and sex. HLA class I and class II types, where available, came from metadata supplied by the sample provider rather than from assay-based typing.

The research as a whole found: Clinical and demographic metadata were provided uncurated, with the amount varying by source and participant.

Participants in the prospective study were enrolled through a virtual design, were aged roughly 18 to 100 years, and lived in roughly 24 United States geographic areas. Cohort assignment in the prospective study relied on participant-reported clinical history from a screening survey and a study questionnaire. Mobile phlebotomists in the prospective study collected whole blood, serum and a nasopharyngeal or oropharyngeal swab from every participant. Additional blood draws and questionnaires over a 2-month period could optionally be provided by prospective study participants. Prospective study blood samples were shipped either frozen or at room temperature before DNA extraction. The source of this sequence is a young woman in a cohort exposed to, infected with or recovered from COVID-19 (not recorded which). Sequencing was performed on PBMCs or T cells enriched from blood (not recorded which).

This receptor carries the CDR3 CASSEARGASQETQYF. The base sequence is TGTGCCAGCAGTGAAGCGCGGGGAGCTAGCCAAGAGACCCAGTACTTC. The V gene is TRBV6-1 and the J gene is TRBJ2-5, with TRBD2 as a weak D call on 6 bases. At the junction V is shortened by 0 bases and J by 1 base, with 12 bases in between. CDR1 and CDR2, looked up from the germline V gene, are MNHNS and SASEGT. The CDR3 goes from the cysteine to the phenylalanine over 16 residues. Here the CDR3 DNA is all that survives: 48 bases in frame from base 1.